These 9 T cell receptor beta chains share one sample of origin, sequenced in a study of blood T cell repertoires in COVID-19. Generated by immunoSEQ multiplex PCR, the TCRdb table keeps only in-frame clones and is missing some. The sample shows about 250,000 clones, approximately 88% of them seen only once. The specimen was peripheral blood. These receptors originate from a woman in her 30s with COVID-19, enrolled during active disease.

Remarks on this clone: The same CDR3 can be traced to other DNA sequences in this sample. The J gene is TRBJ2-1, the V gene TRBV5-4; a possible D gene is TRBD1 (6 bases). This CDR3 has 13 amino acids. Trimming left V 0 bases short and J 8 bases short, with 9 bases between. Germline V lookup: CDR1 SGHNT, CDR2 YYREEE (reference sequence). The CDR3 loop reads CASSLDRVDEQFF. CDR3 nucleotide sequence: TGTGCCAGCAGCTTGGACAGGGTAGATGAGCAGTTCTTC.

This clone was found a few times. This sequence joins TRBV4-3 and TRBJ2-2, with 15 bases identical to TRBD2. Trimming removed 1 base from V and 7 bases from J; junction bases left unmatched: 4. CDR1 and CDR2 (germline): LGHNA, YSLEER. The CDR3 spans 17 residues. CDR3 sequence reads: CASSQGTSGGAGGELFF. CDR3 bases: TGCGCCAGCAGCCAAGGGACTAGCGGGGGGGCTGGCGGGGAGCTGTTTTTT.

The rearrangement links TRBV19 to TRBJ2-7, with 7 bases aligning to TRBD1. Germline loops: CDR1 LNHDA, CDR2 SQIVND (reference sequence). The CDR3 totals 13 residues. Germline trimming cut 7 bases from V and 3 bases from J; bases unmatched to any gene: 6. CDR3 sequence: CASTRQGSYEQYF. The CDR3 DNA reads as TGTGCCAGTACCAGACAGGGAAGCTACGAGCAGTACTTC.

The chain couples TRBV19 to TRBJ1-1, with D perhaps TRBD1 (5 bases). The germline V gene has CDR1 LNHDA and CDR2 SQIVND (reference sequence). This CDR3 region has 11 residues. The V end was cut by 9 bases, the J end by 7 bases, with 12 bases between. The chain's CDR3 is CASRETVEAFF. In nucleotides, the CDR3 is TGTGCCAGCCGCGAGACAGTTGAAGCTTTCTTT.

To note about this clone: The same CDR3 arises from other DNA sequences in this sample as well. J is TRBJ2-7 and V is TRBV5-6; 10 bases are shared with TRBD1. V trimming: 3 bases; J trimming: 2 bases; junction bases outside the gene matches: 2. The CDR3 extends over 14 amino acids. Germline assignment: CDR1 SGHDT and CDR2 YYEEEE. CDR3 sequence: CASSWGQGTYEQYF. The CDR3 coding sequence is TGTGCCAGCAGCTGGGGACAGGGGACCTACGAGCAGTACTTC.

V is TRBV19 and J is TRBJ1-5, with 7 positions matching TRBD1. CDR1 and CDR2 from the germline V gene are LNHDA and SQIVND (reference sequence). With 1 base clipped from V and 6 bases from J, the junction kept 9 bases outside the gene matches. This CDR3 has 16 residues. The chain's CDR3 is CASSIVTTGNRQPQHF. The CDR3 DNA follows: TGTGCCAGTAGTATAGTAACGACAGGGAATCGTCAGCCCCAGCATTTT.

This rearrangement joins TRBV6-4 to TRBJ2-1; TRBD2 agrees at 7 bases. This CDR3 spans 14 amino acids. The ends lost 6 bases at V and 3 bases at J; junction bases unmatched: 5. Germline V gene lookup returns CDR1 MRHNA and CDR2 SNTAGT. CDR3 amino acids: CASRLTSFYNEQFF. CDR3 in DNA: TGTGCCAGCAGATTGACTAGCTTCTACAATGAGCAGTTCTTC.

This rearrangement joins TRBV7-9 to TRBJ1-1; D ambiguous. There are 13 residues in the CDR3. CDR1 is SEHNR, CDR2 FQNEAQ, per germline (reference sequence). Between the trimmed V and J ends, which lost 1 base and 3 bases, there was a span of 6 bases. The chain's CDR3 is CASSLGSDTEAFF. In DNA form, the CDR3 reads TGTGCCAGCAGCTTAGGCAGTGACACTGAAGCTTTCTTT.

The chain employs TRBV2 and TRBJ2-2; 14 bases fit TRBD2. V dropped 4 bases and J dropped 1; count of bases not matched to a gene: 5. The V gene's germline CDR1 is SNHLY and CDR2 FYNNEI. CDR3 length equals 18 residues. The CDR3 spells CASSVVGLAGENTGELFF. For the CDR3, the DNA is TGTGCCAGCAGTGTAGTGGGACTAGCGGGAGAGAACACCGGGGAGCTGTTTTTT.